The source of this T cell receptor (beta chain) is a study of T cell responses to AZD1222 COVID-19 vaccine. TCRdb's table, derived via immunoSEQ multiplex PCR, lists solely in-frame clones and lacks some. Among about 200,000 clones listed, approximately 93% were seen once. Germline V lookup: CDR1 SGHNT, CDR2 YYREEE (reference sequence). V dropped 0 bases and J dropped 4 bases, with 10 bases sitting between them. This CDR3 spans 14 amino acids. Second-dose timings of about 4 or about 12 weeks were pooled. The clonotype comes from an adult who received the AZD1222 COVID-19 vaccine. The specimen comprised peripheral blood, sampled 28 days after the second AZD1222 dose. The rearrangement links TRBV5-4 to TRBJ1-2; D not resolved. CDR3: CASSLATSSYGYTF. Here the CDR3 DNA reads TGTGCCAGCAGCTTGGCGACATCCAGCTATGGCTACACCTTC.